This T cell receptor (beta chain) was profiled in a study of blood T cells in healthy people across ages. Findings and limits, study-wide: Without sorted subsets, naive and antigen-experienced compartments could not be conclusively compared.

Next came a second PCR, run for about 7 to 12 cycles, which used a sample-barcoded 5' primer along with a J-beta primer mix. TCRdb re-called the 5' RACE reads with MiXCR, one entry per CDR3 protein. The sample lists about 700,000 distinct CDR3 sequences, about 32% occurring once. In the case of this clonotype: Its antigen is not known. One base away lies a much larger clone, so this may be a sequencing read error.

CDR1 and CDR2 (germline): SGHRS, YFSETQ. The CDR3 totals 14 residues. V was clipped by 3 bases and J by 6 bases; unmatched bases: 5. The TCR comes from a woman older than 75 in good health. Sequencing was carried out using blood. The chain carries TRBV5-1 and TRBJ1-4, with 7 bases aligning to TRBD1. The CDR3 reads CASSWDTGDEKLFF. DNA for the CDR3: TGCGCCAGCAGCTGGGACACAGGGGATGAAAAACTGTTTTTT.